The 14 T cell receptor beta chains below come from one sample, sequenced in a study of blood T cell repertoires in COVID-19. Generated by immunoSEQ multiplex PCR, the TCRdb table keeps only in-frame clones and is missing some. The repertoire has roughly 300,000 clones, roughly 85% of them found once; the top ten carry roughly 10%. The sequenced material came from peripheral blood. These receptors originate from a woman aged 45 to 65 who had recovered from COVID-19.

The rearrangement uses TRBV3-1 (or the pseudogene TRBV3-2) and TRBJ2-7, with D hard to call. Germline V gene sequence: CDR1 LGHDT, CDR2 YNNKEL (reference sequence). This CDR3 has 11 residues. V lost 2 bases to trimming and J lost 5 bases, with 4 bases between them. DNA for the CDR3: TGTGCCAGCAGCCAACTAAACGAGCAGTACTTC. It yields the protein CASSQLNEQYF.

This clone appeared many times. The chain recombines TRBV19 with TRBJ2-6, with TRBD1 identical over 8 bases. Looked up from germline, CDR1 is LNHDA and CDR2 is SQIVND (reference sequence). This CDR3 has 16 amino acids. The V segment lost 7 bases and the J segment 2 bases; nucleotides outside the gene matches: 7. This CDR3 is CASIRAGGTGANVLTF. DNA for the CDR3: TGTGCCAGTATTAGGGCAGGGGGCACTGGGGCCAACGTCCTGACTTTC.

The CDR3 spells CASSREQGNYGYTF. Written as DNA, the CDR3 is TGCGCCAGCAGCCGGGAACAGGGTAACTATGGCTACACCTTC. The V call is TRBV4-3, the J call TRBJ1-2, with D possibly matching TRBD1 (6 bases). The CDR3 is 14 residues long. Trimming left V 4 bases short and J 1 base short, with 10 bases between. Germline V gene lookup returns CDR1 LGHNA and CDR2 YSLEER.

This clone was recorded only once. The J gene is TRBJ2-3, the V gene TRBV9; 10 nucleotides align to TRBD2. The J segment lost 6 bases and the V segment lost 4 bases, leaving 8 bases of the junction unmatched. Germline lookup yields CDR1 SGDLS and CDR2 YYNGEE. This CDR3 has 15 residues. CDR3 residues: CASSFSGGSVDTQYF. As DNA, the CDR3 is TGTGCCAGCAGCTTTAGCGGGGGGAGCGTCGATACGCAGTATTTT.

The V call is TRBV5-1, the J call TRBJ2-5; 14 positions agree with TRBD2. CDR1 is SGHRS and CDR2 is YFSETQ in the germline V gene. The J segment lost 10 bases and the V segment lost 5 bases, leaving 13 bases of the junction unmatched. The length of the CDR3 is 16 residues. Here the CDR3 DNA reads TGCGCCAGCAGGGTCCCGGGACTAGCGGGGGCCCTGGTCCAGTACTTC. Its translation: CASRVPGLAGALVQYF.

The V call is TRBV6-5, the J call TRBJ2-5, with TRBD1 matching over 10 bases. V gave up 4 bases and J gave up 4 bases; unmatched junction bases: 6. Per the germline V gene, CDR1 is MNHEY and CDR2 is SVGAGI. There are 15 residues in the CDR3. The CDR3 nucleotides are TGTGCCAGCAGTTCCTGGACAGGGGGATTAGAGACCCAGTACTTC. Protein product: CASSSWTGGLETQYF.

The V and J genes are TRBV2 and TRBJ1-1, with 7 bases aligning to TRBD1. With 8 bases clipped from V and 0 bases from J, the junction kept 9 bases outside the gene matches. Germline CDR1 and CDR2: SNHLY and FYNNEI. The CDR3 consists of 15 residues. The chain's CDR3 is CASHLSTGMNTEAFF. CDR3 sequence (DNA): TGTGCCAGCCATCTTTCGACAGGGATGAACACTGAAGCTTTCTTT.

CDR3 sequence (DNA): TGTGCCAGCACCGGCTACACGATCGGGATCAATCAAGAGACCCAGTACTTC. Residues: CASTGYTIGINQETQYF. This rearrangement joins TRBV28 to TRBJ2-5; tentative D call: TRBD2 (5 bases). CDR3 size: 17 residues. Trimming cost V 7 bases and J 2 bases, with 23 bases left between them. Germline V gene lookup returns CDR1 MDHEN and CDR2 SYDVKM.

The rearrangement links TRBV10-1 to TRBJ1-4; D is uncertain. This CDR3 is built from 14 residues. V lost 10 bases and J lost 8, with 20 bases in between. Germline lookup yields CDR1 WNHNN and CDR2 SYGVQD (reference sequence). The CDR3 spells CATIIFRLTEKLFF. Here the CDR3 DNA reads TGCGCCACCATTATCTTTAGACTGACGGAAAAACTGTTTTTT.

This chain joins TRBV4-1 and TRBJ1-6; D unresolved. V shed 8 bases and J shed 6 bases, with 5 bases lying between them. Germline V gives CDR1 MGHRA, CDR2 YSYEKL. The CDR3 totals 11 residues. The CDR3 here is CASRGNSPLHF. The CDR3, as DNA: TGCGCCAGCCGGGGTAATTCACCCCTCCACTTT.

J is TRBJ2-3 and V is TRBV30; the match to TRBD1 covers 7 bases. V dropped 5 bases and J dropped 1; count of bases not matched to a gene: 3. The CDR3 extends over 13 amino acids. CDR1 and CDR2 from the germline V gene are GTSNPN and SVGIG (reference sequence). The CDR3 is CAWSTGRTDTQYF. Here the CDR3 DNA reads TGTGCCTGGTCGACAGGGCGCACAGATACGCAGTATTTT.

Only one count was recorded for this clone. V and J are TRBV5-1 and TRBJ1-2; a weak D match, TRBD1 (6 bases). CDR3 length equals 16 residues. Looked up from germline, CDR1 is SGHRS and CDR2 is YFSETQ. Trimming took 4 bases from V and 2 from J, leaving 18 bases between them. DNA for the CDR3: TGCGCCAGCAGCATAGGGGACACTTCCCACAACTATGGCTACACCTTC. This gives the protein CASSIGDTSHNYGYTF.

The chain carries TRBV13 and TRBJ1-5; 11 positions agree with TRBD1. The CDR3 runs to 14 residues. J lost 7 bases, V lost 3 bases, and 2 bases had no gene match. Looked up from germline, CDR1 is PRHDT and CDR2 is FYEKMQ (reference sequence). The CDR3 sequence is CASSLGQGDQPQHF. CDR3 in DNA: TGTGCCAGCAGCTTGGGACAGGGGGACCAGCCCCAGCATTTT.

V gene TRBV9 combines with J gene TRBJ2-2; 8 bases align to TRBD1. This CDR3 has 17 residues. CDR1 SGDLS and CDR2 YYNGEE come from the germline V gene. V shed 3 bases and J 5 bases; nucleotides not matched to a gene: 12. The DNA of the CDR3 is TGTGCCAGCAGCGCCGGGACCGGGACAGGTTTAACCGGGGAGCTGTTTTTT. Its protein product is CASSAGTGTGLTGELFF. Supplemented by reference TRBV9 and TRBJ2-2, the full variable domain reads DSGVTQTPKHLITATGQRVTLRCSPRSGDLSVYWYQQSLDQGLQFLIQYYNGEERAKGNILERFSAQQFPDLHSELNLSSLELGDSALYFCASSAGTGTGLTGELFFGEGSRLTVL.